The clone carrying this T cell receptor (beta chain) was counted a few times. Its matching antigen is unknown. These data originate in a study of beta chain features in type 1 diabetes. Of the isolated RNA, all was reverse transcribed, and so the sequenced material was expressed TCRB transcripts. Assay used: immunoSEQ multiplex PCR; TCRdb lists only in-frame clones, some missing. In the table there are hundreds of thousands of clones, 11% to 15% of which are singletons. Study outcomes and limitations: Across all four CD4+ subsets, people with type 1 diabetes showed modestly shorter TCRB CDR3s. The study notes PCR might favor shorter templates equally in patients and controls.

Germline CDR1 reads SGHAT; CDR2 reads FQNNGV. The CDR3 has 15 amino acids. Trimming cost V 3 bases and J 3 bases, with 11 bases left between them. The chain is built from TRBV11-2 and TRBJ2-2; TRBD2 is a possible D gene (5 bases). Sequenced input: naive CD4+ T cells from blood. The TCR sequence derives from a young man with type 1 diabetes. CDR3 in amino acids: CASSFQLDYTGELFF. The CDR3 DNA reads as TGTGCCAGCAGCTTTCAATTGGACTACACCGGGGAGCTGTTTTTT.